Reported below is one T cell receptor beta chain. This record comes from a study of blood T cells in healthy people across ages. The germline gives CDR1 LGHNT, CDR2 FRNRAP. The CDR3 runs to 12 residues. With 6 bases clipped from V and 13 bases from J, the junction kept 11 bases outside the gene matches. Then a second PCR, running about 6 to 11 cycles, was carried out with a sample-barcoded 5' primer and a J-beta primer mix. In TCRdb, the 5' RACE reads were re-called with MiXCR into one record per CDR3 protein. The sample carries some 1,500,000 distinct CDR3 sequences, 35% to 45% recorded once. This TCR was recovered from a woman aged 18-35 years in good health. The sample consisted of blood. This chain uses TRBV12-5 with TRBJ2-5; 7 bases are shared with TRBD2. The CDR3 nucleotides read TGTGCTAGTGGACCACACAGCGGGGAAGCGTACTTC. Its protein is CASGPHSGEAYF.